This TCR beta chain was recorded in a study of blood T cell repertoires in COVID-19 (dated by TCRdb to 2020 to 2022). About the full investigation: Samples covering the acute and convalescent phases of COVID-19 were provided by collaborators in the United States, Italy and Spain. Where available, HLA class I and class II types were taken from metadata supplied by the sample provider and were not determined by assay-based typing. The material from the prospective study consisted of cDNA or gDNA derived from T cells, B-cell-depleted T cells, or PBMCs. The samples were drawn from two sources: the first 160 participants of the ongoing ImmuneRACE study, and 1,000 to 1,500 subjects contributed by 6 global collaborators. Subjects who had been exposed to COVID-19, were actively infected with it, or had recovered from it provided the deeply sampled blood TCRbeta repertoires that made up the dataset. Sample metadata almost always included a de-identified subject ID, COVID-19 status, age in years and sex. The repertoires were released in a freely available public database meant as a resource for research on the immune response to SARS-CoV-2.

From cysteine to phenylalanine, the CDR3 is 15 amino acids long. The only DNA kept is the CDR3, 45 bases in frame from the first base. CDR1 and CDR2, looked up from the germline V gene, are SNHLY and FYNNEI. V and J are trimmed by 6 bases and 7 bases, and the gene matches miss 7 bases of the junction. Overall results and qualifications from the work: How much clinical and demographic metadata was included differed by source and by participant, and the metadata was provided uncurated.

This clone was detected a few times. No antigen is known for it. Base quality data are lacking; no much larger clone is found one base away. The collaborating institutions used their own protocols to collect whole blood in K2EDTA tubes. For TCRbeta analysis, collaborators shipped samples as frozen whole blood, isolated PBMCs, or DNA extracted from either of those sample types. TCRbeta CDR3 regions were amplified from genomic DNA by means of the immunoSEQ Assay, a bias-controlled multiplex PCR. In the source study's methods: Nucleated cell counts per sample were estimated from amplification of reference gene primers within the assay. To quantify the absolute abundance of each unique TCRbeta CDR3 rearrangement, sequence reads were collapsed and filtered. For each sample, productive Simpson clonality was calculated as the square root of Simpson's diversity index over productive rearrangements. Entries here come from immuneACCESS through TCRdb and include only in-frame sequences with V and J called. Some clones fail to appear in such tables; in the studies checked, an unresolved V gene covers under half of the shortfall, and the cause of the remainder is unknown. The V and J calls and clone size come from that table; D and trimming were worked out from the DNA. For this sample there are under 200,000 clones; roughly 88% appear just once. The ten top clones hold 8% to 9.5% of the sample.

Here the chain combines TRBV2 and TRBJ1-4; 11 bases in the junction line up with TRBD1. The sequence came from an elderly woman with active or convalescent COVID-19. Sequencing was carried out using peripheral blood. The DNA reads TGTGCCAGCAGCAGATCCGGGACAGGGGGTGAAAAACTGTTTTTT. Translated, this is CASSRSGTGGEKLFF.